This TCR beta chain was captured by sequencing in a study of shared clonotypes between healthy human individuals. Study background: Three CD4 naive, three CD4 memory, two CD8 naive and one CD8 memory plate were used per donor.

CD45RO negativity and positive selection for CCR7 defined naive CD8 cells, a population that excluded terminally differentiated effector memory CD45RA+ cells. Germline V CDR1 and CDR2: SGHVS, FNYEAQ. With V trimmed by 6 bases and J by 5 bases, 11 bases remained unmatched. The CDR3 covers 17 residues. TCRdb keeps only in-frame clones here, not all; method: immunoSEQ multiplex PCR. The sample contains millions of clones, approximately 94% of which appear only once. J is TRBJ2-5 and V is TRBV7-6; 14 nucleotides align to TRBD2. The receptor was isolated from a man aged 18 to 29 in good health. Sequenced material: naive CD8+ T cells sorted from blood. The CDR3 sequence: CASRGTSGSQLVETQYF. The DNA for the CDR3 is TGTGCCAGCAGAGGGACTAGCGGGAGCCAACTAGTGGAGACCCAGTACTTC.